This passage covers 15 T cell receptor beta chains from one sample sequenced in a study of PD-L1 blockade in urothelial cancer. The time point was: pretreatment peripheral blood. Assay: immunoSEQ multiplex PCR; the TCRdb copy retains only in-frame clones and omits some. The table records some 63,000 clones, around 81% of them present only once. The input for sequencing was PBMCs, taken around atezolizumab (anti-PD-L1) treatment. The receptors were gathered from a man in his 70s with urothelial cancer.

J is TRBJ2-3 and V is TRBV5-1; 10 bases fit TRBD1. CDR3 size: 15 residues. CDR1 is SGHRS, CDR2 YFSETQ, per germline. With 3 bases clipped from V and 0 bases from J, the junction kept 1 base outside the gene matches. The CDR3 reads CASSSGQGSTDTQYF. DNA for the CDR3: TGCGCCAGCAGCTCGGGACAGGGGAGCACAGATACGCAGTATTTT.

The V call is TRBV4-1, the J call TRBJ2-5; D perhaps matches TRBD2 (5 bases). The CDR3 totals 15 residues. Germline CDR1 and CDR2: MGHRA and YSYEKL. V lost 2 bases to trimming and J lost 1 base, with 11 bases between them. The CDR3 sequence is CASSQSGQIQETQYF. DNA for the CDR3: TGCGCCAGCAGCCAAAGCGGCCAGATCCAAGAGACCCAGTACTTC.

The chain is built from TRBV18 and TRBJ2-1; 11 bases are shared with TRBD1. In germline, CDR1 is KGHSH, CDR2 LQKENI. V lost 4 bases, J lost 6 bases, and 5 bases stayed unmatched. The CDR3 covers 15 residues. The CDR3 spells CASSLGQGAFNEQFF. CDR3 coding DNA: TGTGCCAGCTCACTCGGACAGGGGGCCTTCAATGAGCAGTTCTTC.

The J gene is TRBJ1-1, the V gene TRBV19; 8 bases are shared with TRBD1. The trim removed 7 bases at V and 1 base at J, leaving 5 bases unmatched. Germline V CDR1 and CDR2: LNHDA, SQIVND (reference sequence). This CDR3 region has 14 residues. The CDR3 reads CASTFTGGNTEAFF. In DNA form, the CDR3 reads TGTGCCAGTACCTTTACAGGGGGGAACACTGAAGCTTTCTTT.

This clone was counted a single time. The chain couples TRBV2 to TRBJ1-4; D might be TRBD1 (6 bases). The CDR3 runs to 15 residues. From germline, CDR1 is SNHLY and CDR2 FYNNEI. V was cut by 5 bases and J by 4 bases, with 14 bases left in between. CDR3 sequence: CASSLGAGVNEKLFF. The DNA of the CDR3 is TGTGCCAGCAGTTTGGGGGCAGGAGTTAATGAAAAACTGTTTTTT.

The chain links TRBV18 to TRBJ2-3; 9 nucleotides agree with TRBD2. This CDR3 is 16 amino acids long. Per germline, CDR1 KGHSH and CDR2 LQKENI. Trimming cost V 4 bases and J 2 bases; bases outside gene matches: 7. CDR3 in DNA: TGTGCCAGCTCACTACGGACTAGCGAGCCCACAGATACGCAGTATTTT. This sequence encodes CASSLRTSEPTDTQYF. Combining the CDR3 with reference TRBV18 and TRBJ2-3 gives the whole variable domain NAGVMQNPRHLVRRRGQEARLRCSPMKGHSHVYWYRQLPEEGLKFMVYLQKENIIDESGMPKERFSAEFPKEGPSILRIQQVVRGDSAAYFCASSLRTSEPTDTQYFGPGTRLTVL.

V and J are TRBV6-1 and TRBJ1-2, with D hard to call. Germline V lookup: CDR1 MNHNS, CDR2 SASEGT. The CDR3 spans 12 residues. Trimming took off 4 bases at V and 4 bases at J, with 7 bases between the two ends. CDR3 coding DNA: TGTGCCAGCAGTGTTGGGCCCTATGGCTACACCTTC. This encodes CASSVGPYGYTF.

This rearrangement joins TRBV19 to TRBJ1-5, with D maybe TRBD1 (6 bases). Trimming pared 5 bases from V and 7 bases from J, leaving 12 bases between. The CDR3 totals 13 residues. From germline, CDR1 is LNHDA and CDR2 SQIVND (reference sequence). The CDR3 coding sequence is TGTGCCAGTAGTCAGGGGCGCGGACAGCCCCAGCATTTT. Translation: CASSQGRGQPQHF.

This chain joins TRBV14 and TRBJ2-3; D perhaps matches TRBD2 (5 bases). The CDR3 length is 13 residues. CDR1 and CDR2 from the germline V gene are SGHDN and FVKESK. Trimming removed 7 bases from V and 0 bases from J, with 8 bases in between. For the CDR3, the DNA is TGTGCCAGCAACCGGGGTAGCACAGATACGCAGTATTTT. It encodes CASNRGSTDTQYF.

This chain links TRBV4-1 with TRBJ2-3; the D gene is possibly TRBD2 (6 bases). The germline gives CDR1 MGHRA, CDR2 YSYEKL. V was shortened by 8 bases and J by 2 bases, with 20 bases between the two germline ends. The CDR3 totals 16 residues. The chain's CDR3 is CASGRSGTSPTDTQYF. CDR3 bases: TGCGCCAGCGGAAGATCGGGGACTTCACCCACAGATACGCAGTATTTT.

The gene calls are TRBV5-1 and TRBJ1-2; TRBD1 matches 9 bases. Germline trimming cut 4 bases from V and 8 bases from J; bases unmatched to any gene: 12. Germline assignment: CDR1 SGHRS and CDR2 YFSETQ. The CDR3 has 15 amino acids. Written as DNA, the CDR3 is TGCGCCAGCAGCGTGACAGGGGGGGTCGGTATAGGCTACACCTTC. It specifies CASSVTGGVGIGYTF.

This rearrangement joins TRBV1 to TRBJ2-7; the table's TRBD2 call for D was not verified on the DNA. TRBV1 counts as a pseudogene. The CDR3 has 18 amino acids. CDR3 loop: CTSTQFRGSSGTSYEQYF. The CDR3 DNA is TGCACCTCCACTCAGTTTAGAGGATCTAGCGGGACCTCCTACGAGCAGTACTTC.

The chain joins TRBV18 to TRBJ2-5, with TRBD1 identical over 9 bases. The germline V gene encodes CDR1 KGHSH and CDR2 LQKENI. The CDR3 is 15 residues long. Germline trimming cut 4 bases from V and 5 bases from J; bases unmatched to any gene: 8. Here the CDR3 DNA reads TGTGCCAGCTCACGTTCGACAGGGGGTGTGGAGACCCAGTACTTC. Amino acid sequence: CASSRSTGGVETQYF.

J is TRBJ1-1 and V is TRBV5-1, with D possibly TRBD1 on 5 matching bases. CDR1 SGHRS and CDR2 YFSETQ come from the germline V gene. The length of the CDR3 is 14 residues. V was shortened by 3 bases and J by 5 bases, with 14 bases between the two germline ends. The CDR3 loop is CASSSGGFQTEAFF. The CDR3 DNA is TGCGCCAGCAGCTCGGGGGGTTTCCAAACTGAAGCTTTCTTT.

This clone was observed a few times. The chain employs TRBV9 and TRBJ1-4; no clear D. The CDR3 has 14 residues. V was clipped by 0 bases and J by 8 bases, with 11 bases between them. CDR1 is SGDLS, CDR2 YYNGEE, per germline. CDR3 sequence reads: CASSVGGGLEKLFF. CDR3 in DNA: TGTGCCAGCAGCGTAGGTGGAGGATTGGAAAAACTGTTTTTT.